This passage covers 20 T cell receptor beta chains from one sample sequenced in a study of vaccination and CD4 T cells after COVID-19. The Oncomine TCR Beta short-read assay was what sequenced the DNA obtained from cultured CD4+ T cells. MiXCR was run by TCRdb on the PCR reads, yielding one entry per CDR3 protein. The repertoire holds 25,000 to 30,000 distinct CDR3 sequences, with roughly 57% as singletons. Their antigens are not known. Described treatment: roughly ten-day PBMC culture with coronavirus spike peptide pools or control peptides (ViraFEST assay). Material: CD4+ T cells from blood, cultured in vitro, obtained after SARS-CoV-2 vaccination. All receptors derive from a human donor who received a COVID-19 vaccine.

In this sample, this clonotype turned up a few times. The V and J genes are TRBV6-1 and TRBJ1-2; 8 bases align to TRBD1. The V gene's germline CDR1 is MNHNS and CDR2 SASEGT. Unmatched junction bases numbered 4, after V lost 2 bases and J lost 8 bases. The CDR3 consists of 13 residues. The CDR3: CASSEQGARGYTF. The CDR3 DNA sequence: TGTGCCAGCAGTGAACAGGGGGCGCGCGGCTACACCTTC.

To note about this clonotype: The final CDR3 position lacks the conserved phenylalanine or tryptophan, pointing to a likely read error. This chain connects TRBV15 to TRBJ1-2; tentatively, D is TRBD1 (5 bases). Germline assignment: CDR1 LNHNV and CDR2 YYDKDF (reference sequence). The length of the CDR3 is 13 residues. Trimming took off 0 bases at V and 3 bases at J, with 5 bases between the two ends. In DNA, the CDR3 is TGTGCCACCAGCAGAGAAGGGGACTATGGCTACACCTCC. Translation: CATSREGDYGYTS.

The chain has TRBV10-3 and TRBJ1-5; the D gene is possibly TRBD1 (6 bases). Trimming shortened V by 3 bases and J by 0 bases, and 12 bases separated the two germline ends. This CDR3 contains 16 residues. The germline V gene has CDR1 ENHRY and CDR2 SYGVKD. As DNA, the CDR3 is TGTGCCATCAGTGATGGGCAGGGGTTTAGCAATCAGCCCCAGCATTTT. Its translation: CAISDGQGFSNQPQHF.

The count of this clonotype is one. Here the CDR3 omits its conserved ending phenylalanine or tryptophan, so a read error is the likely source. The CDR3 nucleotides read TGTGCCAGCAGTTACCCGGTCGGCAGGACGGACACAGATACGCAGTATCTT. This sequence encodes CASSYPVGRTDTDTQYL. V is TRBV6-5 and J is TRBJ2-3; D unclear. The germline gives CDR1 MNHEY, CDR2 SVGAGI. The CDR3 extends over 17 amino acids. V shed 2 bases and J shed 2 bases, with 17 bases lying between them.

In its sample, this clonotype was seen a few times. This chain joins TRBV6-1 and TRBJ1-1; 7 positions agree with TRBD1. V lost 6 bases and J lost 6; bases outside the gene matches: 4. The germline CDR1 and CDR2 sequences are MNHNS and SASEGT. CDR3 size: 12 residues. The CDR3 DNA sequence: TGTGCCAGCAGGTCCAGGGGGTCTGAAGCTTTCTTT. It is translated as CASRSRGSEAFF.

This rearrangement joins TRBV19 to TRBJ2-1; the D is unclear. CDR3 length: 14 amino acids. V shed 7 bases and J shed 2 bases, with 12 bases lying between them. Germline CDR1 and CDR2: LNHDA and SQIVND (reference sequence). DNA of the CDR3: TGTGCCAGTACCCCCTACGGAACCTACAATGAGCAGTTCTTC. This translates into CASTPYGTYNEQFF.

V and J are TRBV6-5 and TRBJ1-1, with a tentative D call TRBD1 (6 bases). The V end lost 2 bases, the J end lost 1 base, and 17 bases lay between the germline ends. Germline-derived CDR1 and CDR2 are MNHEY and SVGAGI. The CDR3 runs 17 residues. CDR3 nucleotide sequence: TGTGCCAGCAGTTACCGGACCCCCGACAGGACGAACACTGAAGCTTTCTTT. Its translation is CASSYRTPDRTNTEAFF.

This chain connects TRBV20-1 to TRBJ2-7; 11 bases match TRBD1. This CDR3 region has 13 residues. V gave up 6 bases and J gave up 6 bases; unmatched junction bases: 7. Germline lookup yields CDR1 DFQATT and CDR2 SNEGSKA (reference sequence). CDR3 protein: CSADRTGGSEQYF. DNA for the CDR3: TGCAGTGCCGATCGGACAGGGGGCAGCGAGCAGTACTTC.

V gene TRBV19 combines with J gene TRBJ1-5, with D unclear. Germline-derived CDR1 and CDR2 are LNHDA and SQIVND (reference sequence). CDR3 length equals 16 residues. Deletions cut 6 bases from V and 6 bases from J, with 21 bases between. DNA for the CDR3: TGTGCCAGTAGAGGACCCTCGATCAGACAACTTCAGCCCCAGCATTTT. It specifies CASRGPSIRQLQPQHF.

The chain has TRBV6-5 and TRBJ1-5; 7 bases align to TRBD1. Germline CDR1 reads MNHEY; CDR2 reads SVGAGI. J gave up 5 bases and V 4 bases, and 5 bases lay outside the gene matches. The CDR3 is made up of 14 amino acids. CDR3 coding DNA: TGTGCCAGCAGTTTTCGACAGGGTGATCAGCCCCAGCATTTT. As protein: CASSFRQGDQPQHF.

This clonotype has a handful of counts. The gene calls are TRBV2 and TRBJ1-6; D unclear. The ends were cut back, 8 bases at V and 3 bases at J, with 8 bases in the middle. CDR3 length: 13 residues. The germline CDR1 and CDR2 sequences are SNHLY and FYNNEI. The CDR3 nucleotides are TGTGCCAGCCGGCGGAACTATAATTCACCCCTCCACTTT. Residues: CASRRNYNSPLHF.

The rearrangement links TRBV7-2 to TRBJ2-2; D might be TRBD2 (6 bases). Trimming cost V 3 bases and J 8 bases, with 10 bases left between them. The CDR3 runs to 13 residues. Germline V gives CDR1 SGHTA, CDR2 FQGNSA. Here the CDR3 DNA reads TGTGCCAGCAGCTTTGGAGGGCAGGGGGAGCTGTTTTTT. Encoded protein: CASSFGGQGELFF. The full variable domain, with the rest looked up from reference TRBV7-2 and TRBJ2-2, is GAGVSQSPSNKVTEKGKDVELRCDPISGHTALYWYRQSLGQGLEFLIYFQGNSAPDKSGLPSDRFSAERTGGSVSTLTIQRTQQEDSAVYLCASSFGGQGELFFGEGSRLTVL.

This sequence joins TRBV30 and TRBJ1-1, with D hard to call. V lost 4 bases and J lost 2, with 14 bases in between. The CDR3 has 14 amino acids. The germline V gene encodes CDR1 GTSNPN and CDR2 SVGIG (reference sequence). The CDR3 coding sequence is TGTGCCTGGAATGTAAAGGGCCCTAACACTGAAGCTTTCTTT. It specifies CAWNVKGPNTEAFF. Full variable domain (rest looked up from reference TRBV30 and TRBJ1-1): SQTIHQWPATLVQPVGSPLSLECTVEGTSNPNLYWYRQAAGRGLQLLFYSVGIGQISSEVPQNLSASRPQDRQFILSSKKLLLSDSGFYLCAWNVKGPNTEAFFGQGTRLTVV.

The rearrangement uses TRBV24-1 and TRBJ1-2; TRBD1 might be the D (5 bases). CDR3 size: 14 residues. Trimming stripped 3 bases from V and 4 bases from J, with 11 bases between. The germline CDR1 and CDR2 sequences are KGHDR and SFDVKD. The DNA of the CDR3 is TGTGCCACCAGTGATCCGGGGACGGGCTATGGCTACACCTTC. Residues: CATSDPGTGYGYTF.

This clonotype was recorded a few times. This chain connects TRBV12-3 or TRBV12-4 to TRBJ1-2; unclear D gene. The CDR3 sequence is 15 residues long. The germline V and J ends were trimmed by 0 bases and 2 bases, with 10 bases remaining between them. The CDR3 DNA reads as TGTGCCAGCAGTTTAGCAGGCCGCCTCAACTATGGCTACACCTTC. Amino acid sequence: CASSLAGRLNYGYTF.

CDR3: CASSQLQGANTGELFF. DNA for the CDR3: TGTGCCAGCAGCCAACTTCAGGGGGCGAACACCGGGGAGCTGTTTTTT. The chain has TRBV14 and TRBJ2-2; 7 bases map to TRBD1. The CDR3 runs to 16 residues. The junction had 3 bases not matched to a gene; V was cut back by 2 bases and J by 0 bases. CDR1 and CDR2 (germline): SGHDN, FVKESK.

The chain joins TRBV6-4 to TRBJ1-2; D not certain. The CDR3 sequence is 14 residues long. Trimming stripped 5 bases from V and 8 bases from J, with 18 bases between. Germline values: CDR1 MRHNA, CDR2 SNTAGT. Written as DNA, the CDR3 is TGTGCCAGCAGTCCGGGCCCAGAAAAGTGGGGCTACACCTTC. It translates to CASSPGPEKWGYTF.

This clonotype was picked up one time. This chain joins TRBV30 and TRBJ2-3; 15 bases match TRBD2. V lost 4 bases and J lost 3; bases outside the gene matches: 8. CDR1 GTSNPN and CDR2 SVGIG come from the germline V gene (reference sequence). CDR3 length equals 17 residues. CDR3 nucleotide sequence: TGTGCCTGGACCCGAGGACTAGCGGGGGGGCTGACAGATACGCAGTATTTT. Protein sequence: CAWTRGLAGGLTDTQYF.

Note on this clonotype: An end of the junction does not agree with germline; a read error may underlie this. The chain employs TRBV19 and TRBJ2-5, with D perhaps TRBD1 (6 bases). Germline V gene sequence: CDR1 LNHDA, CDR2 SQIVND (reference sequence). The CDR3 totals 13 residues. The CDR3 DNA reads as TGCGCCAGTAGTACACAGGGTGGAGAGACCCAGTACTTC. It yields the protein CASSTQGGETQYF.

The genes are TRBV20-1 and TRBJ2-7; D is unresolved. Trimming took off 5 bases at V and 7 bases at J, with 21 bases between the two ends. The CDR3 has 14 residues. Germline V gene data show CDR1 as DFQATT and CDR2 as SNEGSKA (reference sequence). The CDR3 sequence is CSALGSATYNEQYF. The CDR3 DNA is TGCAGTGCTCTAGGGTCAGCTACCTACAATGAGCAGTACTTC.